What follows are 15 T cell receptor beta chains derived from one specimen sequenced in a study of OX40 agonist ivuxolimab in advanced cancers. Assay used: immunoSEQ multiplex PCR; TCRdb lists only in-frame clones, some missing. The data show some 110,000 clones, roughly nine tenths seen once. This material consisted of CD4+ or CD8+ T cells sorted from blood, taken in a trial of the OX40 agonist ivuxolimab. The receptor source for this set is an adult with an advanced solid tumor such as melanoma, head and neck, liver or kidney cancer.

This chain uses TRBV25-1 with TRBJ2-2; D is unclear. This CDR3 has 15 amino acids. Trimming took off 2 bases at V and 3 bases at J, with 10 bases between the two ends. Germline V CDR1 and CDR2: MGHDK, SYGVNS. The CDR3 reads CASSETLVDTGELFF. The CDR3, as DNA: TGTGCCAGCAGTGAAACCCTGGTGGACACCGGGGAGCTGTTTTTT.

CDR3 loop: CAISETGGEQPQHF. CDR3 nucleotides: TGTGCCATCAGTGAGACAGGGGGCGAACAGCCCCAGCATTTT. V and J are TRBV10-3 and TRBJ1-5, with 9 bases aligning to TRBD1. There are 14 residues in the CDR3. After removal of 2 bases from V and 7 bases from J, the junction contained 3 bases not matched to a gene. The germline V gene has CDR1 ENHRY and CDR2 SYGVKD.

V is TRBV2 and J is TRBJ2-7, with D unclear. V shed 6 bases and J shed 4 bases, with 10 bases lying between them. The CDR3 spans 12 residues. Germline-derived CDR1 and CDR2 are SNHLY and FYNNEI. The CDR3 reads CASSLVSYEQYF. CDR3 nucleotide sequence: TGTGCCAGCAGCTTGGTTTCGTACGAGCAGTACTTC.

This rearrangement joins TRBV7-2 to TRBJ2-1; TRBD1 matches at 8 bases. CDR3 length equals 15 residues. Germline loops: CDR1 SGHTA, CDR2 FQGNSA. V was clipped by 8 bases and J by 1 base; unmatched bases: 7. The CDR3 loop reads CASAQGAYSYNEQFF. The DNA for the CDR3 is TGTGCCAGCGCTCAGGGGGCTTATTCCTACAATGAGCAGTTCTTC.

The rearrangement uses TRBV30 and TRBJ1-1, with D uncertain. V gave up 0 bases and J gave up 12 bases, with 17 bases separating them. The CDR3 spans 13 residues. The germline gives CDR1 GTSNPN, CDR2 SVGIG (reference sequence). The DNA of the CDR3 is TGTGCCTGGAGTGTGGGAGGACCAAGCTTACCTTTCTTT. Its translation: CAWSVGGPSLPFF. The variable domain in full, with the rest retrieved from reference TRBV30 and TRBJ1-1, is SQTIHQWPATLVQPVGSPLSLECTVEGTSNPNLYWYRQAAGRGLQLLFYSVGIGQISSEVPQNLSASRPQDRQFILSSKKLLLSDSGFYLCAWSVGGPSLPFFGQGTRLTVV.

The CDR3 reads CASSRGTGYEKLFF. The CDR3 bases are TGTGCCAGCAGCAGGGGGACAGGGTACGAAAAACTGTTTTTT. The rearrangement uses TRBV5-8 and TRBJ1-4; 9 nucleotides align to TRBD1. CDR3 length equals 14 residues. V shed 4 bases and J 8 bases; nucleotides not matched to a gene: 6. Germline CDR1 reads SGHTS; CDR2 reads YDEGEE.

V gene TRBV6-5 combines with J gene TRBJ2-7; 8 bases map to TRBD2. CDR1 and CDR2 (germline): MNHEY, SVGAGI. The J segment lost 6 bases and the V segment lost 7 bases, leaving 8 bases of the junction unmatched. The CDR3 loop spans 13 amino acids. In nucleotides, the CDR3 is TGTGCCAGCAAAGTTAGCGGGGCGGTCGAGCAGTACTTC. This codes for CASKVSGAVEQYF.

The V call is TRBV11-2, the J call TRBJ2-3; D may be TRBD1 or TRBD2 (5 bases each). V dropped 5 bases and J dropped 2 bases, with 11 bases sitting between them. Looked up from germline, CDR1 is SGHAT and CDR2 is FQNNGV. The CDR3 consists of 14 residues. CDR3 nucleotide sequence: TGTGCCAGCAGCCTGGGGGTGGCCACAGATACGCAGTATTTT. Translated: CASSLGVATDTQYF.

The V call is TRBV19, the J call TRBJ1-4, with a possible D match to TRBD1 (5 bases). Germline values: CDR1 LNHDA, CDR2 SQIVND (reference sequence). This CDR3 contains 14 residues. Trimming left V 3 bases short and J 3 bases short, with 8 bases between. The CDR3 sequence: CASSIAGANEKLFF. For the CDR3, the DNA is TGTGCCAGTAGTATCGCGGGGGCTAATGAAAAACTGTTTTTT.

J is TRBJ2-3 and V is TRBV7-6, with 16 bases lining up with TRBD2. This CDR3 has 18 residues. V gave up 6 bases and J gave up 0 bases; unmatched junction bases: 6. Looked up from germline, CDR1 is SGHVS and CDR2 is FNYEAQ. The CDR3: CASSFGTSGGASTDTQYF. In nucleotides, the CDR3 is TGTGCCAGCAGTTTCGGGACTAGCGGGGGGGCTAGCACAGATACGCAGTATTTT.

This chain connects TRBV2 to TRBJ2-7, with a weak D call TRBD1 (5 bases). Germline assignment: CDR1 SNHLY and CDR2 FYNNEI. V gave up 8 bases and J gave up 3 bases, with 17 bases separating them. CDR3 length: 14 residues. The CDR3 spells CASFPYQGVYEQYF. The CDR3 DNA reads as TGTGCCAGCTTCCCGTATCAGGGTGTCTACGAGCAGTACTTC.

The rearrangement uses TRBV5-1 and TRBJ1-1, with a weak D call TRBD1 (5 bases). The CDR3 is 14 residues long. V was shortened by 4 bases and J by 1 base, with 11 bases between the two germline ends. Germline V CDR1 and CDR2: SGHRS, YFSETQ. Here the CDR3 DNA reads TGCGCCAGCAGCGGGACTGGGGAGAACACTGAAGCTTTCTTT. Residues: CASSGTGENTEAFF.

The chain joins TRBV28 to TRBJ1-5; the match to TRBD1 covers 9 bases. Germline CDR1 is MDHEN and CDR2 is SYDVKM. The CDR3 runs to 16 residues. With 7 bases clipped from V and 2 bases from J, the junction kept 9 bases outside the gene matches. The CDR3 DNA is TGTGCCAGCATTACAGGGGGCGGAGAGGGCAATCAGCCCCAGCATTTT. Translation gives CASITGGGEGNQPQHF.

The chain carries TRBV18 and TRBJ2-1; 7 bases fit TRBD1. There are 14 residues in the CDR3. Trimming took 1 base from V and 6 from J; bases not matched to a gene: 3. Germline V gives CDR1 KGHSH, CDR2 LQKENI. CDR3 residues: CASSPQGAINEQFF. The CDR3 nucleotides are TGTGCCAGCTCACCACAGGGGGCCATCAATGAGCAGTTCTTC.

The rearrangement joins TRBV28 to TRBJ1-6; 11 bases fit TRBD1. The CDR3 is made up of 17 amino acids. The trim removed 5 bases at V and 9 bases at J, leaving 12 bases unmatched. Germline CDR1 and CDR2: MDHEN and SYDVKM. CDR3 sequence reads: CASSPRGQGGTSSPLHF. CDR3 nucleotide sequence: TGTGCCAGCAGTCCCCGGGGACAGGGGGGAACTAGTTCACCCCTCCACTTT.